The 9 T cell receptor beta chains in this list originate from one sample, sequenced in a study of early T cells in non-severe SARS-CoV-2 infection. Using its own MiXCR run on the 5' RACE reads, TCRdb lists one record per CDR3 protein. The sample yields fewer than 80,000 distinct CDR3 sequences, 10% to 15% seen once. Sequenced: whole blood. These receptor sequences come from an adult who was a healthcare worker with PCR-confirmed SARS-CoV-2 infection or an uninfected control (not recorded which).

This clonotype was seen ten or more times. V gene TRBV11-2 combines with J gene TRBJ1-2; a possible D gene is TRBD1 (6 bases). The CDR3 is 15 amino acids. Germline values: CDR1 SGHAT, CDR2 FQNNGV. Between the trimmed V and J ends, which lost 3 bases and 2 bases, there was a span of 13 bases. CDR3 coding DNA: TGTGCCAGCAGCTTCTCCCTAACAGGGAACTATGGCTACACCTTC. Protein product: CASSFSLTGNYGYTF.

This chain uses TRBV20-1 with TRBJ2-7, with 9 nucleotides matching TRBD2. Germline CDR1 and CDR2: DFQATT and SNEGSKA (reference sequence). Trimming took 3 bases from V and 3 from J; bases not matched to a gene: 6. The CDR3 spans 14 residues. This CDR3 reads CSASSSGANYEQYF. In DNA form, the CDR3 reads TGCAGTGCTAGTTCTAGCGGGGCTAACTACGAGCAGTACTTC.

This clonotype has only a few counts. V and J are TRBV20-1 and TRBJ2-2, with TRBD2 identical over 13 bases. CDR1 DFQATT and CDR2 SNEGSKA come from the germline V gene (reference sequence). CDR3 length equals 16 residues. V dropped 1 base and J dropped 5; count of bases not matched to a gene: 4. The CDR3 is CSARGGLAGKTGELFF. The CDR3 DNA reads as TGCAGTGCTAGAGGGGGACTAGCGGGAAAAACCGGGGAGCTGTTTTTT.

This clonotype has more than one count but fewer than ten. This chain uses TRBV29-1 with TRBJ2-3, with 8 positions matching TRBD1. V lost 7 bases, J lost 2 bases, and 5 bases stayed unmatched. The CDR3 runs to 13 residues. In germline, CDR1 is SQVTM, CDR2 ANQGSEA. The CDR3 here is CSAGQGTTDTQYF. CDR3 DNA sequence: TGCAGCGCTGGACAGGGCACCACAGATACGCAGTATTTT.

This clonotype was seen ten or more times. The rearrangement links TRBV7-9 to TRBJ2-7; the D gene is possibly TRBD1 (6 bases). Germline loops: CDR1 SEHNR, CDR2 FQNEAQ (reference sequence). The CDR3 loop spans 14 amino acids. Trimming cost V 5 bases and J 7 bases, with 18 bases left between them. CDR3 in amino acids: CASSRRAQGGEQYF. In nucleotides, the CDR3 is TGTGCCAGCAGCCGACGGGCCCAAGGGGGAGAGCAGTACTTC.

This clonotype was observed at least ten times. The gene calls are TRBV14 and TRBJ2-3; maybe TRBD1 (5 bases). The V gene lost 0 bases and the J gene lost 2 bases, with 6 bases spanning the gap. Germline CDR1 is SGHDN and CDR2 is FVKESK. The CDR3 contains 14 residues. The CDR3 region is CASSQDRDTDTQYF. CDR3 DNA: TGTGCCAGCAGCCAAGACAGGGACACAGATACGCAGTATTTT.

In this sample, this clonotype turned up many times. The chain recombines TRBV20-1 with TRBJ2-7, with 14 bases that match TRBD2. Germline lookup yields CDR1 DFQATT and CDR2 SNEGSKA (reference sequence). V shed 6 bases, J shed 7 bases, and the junction held 11 bases outside the gene matches. This CDR3 is 15 amino acids long. The CDR3 reads CSARQGLAGVREQYF. CDR3 sequence (DNA): TGCAGTGCCCGCCAGGGACTAGCGGGAGTTCGGGAGCAGTACTTC.

The CDR3 here is CASNALAQGAEETQYF. The CDR3 DNA follows: TGTGCCAGCAATGCCCTAGCACAAGGGGCAGAAGAGACCCAGTACTTC. This chain connects TRBV2 to TRBJ2-5; TRBD1 or TRBD2 may be the D gene (5 bases each). This CDR3 has 16 amino acids. Germline CDR1 reads SNHLY; CDR2 reads FYNNEI. V lost 7 bases, J lost 3 bases, and 21 bases lay in between.

This clonotype was recorded many times. The chain links TRBV15 to TRBJ2-3; D not certain. V was clipped by 1 base and J by 2 bases, with 4 bases between them. Per the germline V gene, CDR1 is LNHNV and CDR2 is YYDKDF (reference sequence). CDR3 size: 13 residues. CDR3 protein: CATSRGATDTQYF. The CDR3, as DNA: TGTGCCACCAGCAGAGGGGCCACAGATACGCAGTATTTT. The full variable domain, completed using reference TRBV15 and TRBJ2-3, is DAMVIQNPRYQVTQFGKPVTLSCSQTLNHNVMYWYQQKSSQAPKLLFHYYDKDFNNEADTPDNFQSRRPNTSFCFLDIRSPGLGDTAMYLCATSRGATDTQYFGPGTRLTVL.